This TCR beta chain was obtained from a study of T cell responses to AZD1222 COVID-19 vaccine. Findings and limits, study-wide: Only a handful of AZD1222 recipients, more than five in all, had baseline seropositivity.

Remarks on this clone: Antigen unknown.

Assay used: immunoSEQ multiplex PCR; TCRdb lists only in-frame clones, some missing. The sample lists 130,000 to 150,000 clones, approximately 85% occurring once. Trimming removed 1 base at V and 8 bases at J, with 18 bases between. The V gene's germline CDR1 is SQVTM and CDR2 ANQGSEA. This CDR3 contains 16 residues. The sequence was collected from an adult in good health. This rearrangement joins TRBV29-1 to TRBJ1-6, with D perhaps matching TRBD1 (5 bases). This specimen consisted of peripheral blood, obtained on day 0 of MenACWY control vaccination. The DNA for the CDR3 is TGCAGCGTTGAAGGGGGCGGGGATTTCAATTATTCACCCCTCCACTTT. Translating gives CSVEGGGDFNYSPLHF.